The source of this T cell receptor (beta chain) is a study of blood T cell repertoires in COVID-19. Study-wide background: Donors in the United States, Italy and Spain gave samples during acute or convalescent COVID-19. Sources were T cells, B-cell-depleted T cells, or PBMCs; the material itself was cDNA or gDNA.

Under the authors' procedure: For nucleated cells, counts were estimated from reference gene primer amplification. The data were produced by immunoSEQ multiplex PCR, yet TCRdb's version contains in-frame clones alone and is incomplete. V, J and clone size were drawn from that table, and D and trimming were deduced from the DNA. The sample yields 200,000 to 300,000 clones, roughly 80% seen once. The sequence derives from a woman in her sixties or seventies with acute or convalescent COVID-19. The sequenced material came from peripheral blood.

The CDR3, as DNA: TGTGCCAGCAGCTTCCGGGGGAACACCGGGGAGCTGTTTTTT. Residues: CASSFRGNTGELFF. V usage is TRBV7-2 and J usage is TRBJ2-2; TRBD2 is a possible D gene (5 bases). Germline V gene sequence: CDR1 SGHTA, CDR2 FQGNSA. This CDR3 is 14 amino acids long. Trimming pared 3 bases from V and 1 base from J, leaving 6 bases between. Variable domain in full (rest from reference TRBV7-2 and TRBJ2-2): GAGVSQSPSNKVTEKGKDVELRCDPISGHTALYWYRQSLGQGLEFLIYFQGNSAPDKSGLPSDRFSAERTGGSVSTLTIQRTQQEDSAVYLCASSFRGNTGELFFGEGSRLTVL.